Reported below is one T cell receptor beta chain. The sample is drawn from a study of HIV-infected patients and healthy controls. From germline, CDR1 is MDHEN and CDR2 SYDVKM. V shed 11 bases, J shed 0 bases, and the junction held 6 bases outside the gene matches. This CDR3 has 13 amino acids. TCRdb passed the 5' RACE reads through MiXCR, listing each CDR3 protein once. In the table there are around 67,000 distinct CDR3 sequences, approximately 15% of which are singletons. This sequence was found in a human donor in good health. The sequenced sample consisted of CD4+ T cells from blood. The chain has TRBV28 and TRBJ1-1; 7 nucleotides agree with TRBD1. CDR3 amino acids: CAGRDSMNTEAFF. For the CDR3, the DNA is TGTGCCGGGCGGGACAGCATGAACACTGAAGCTTTCTTT. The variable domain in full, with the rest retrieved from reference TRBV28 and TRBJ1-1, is DVKVTQSSRYLVKRTGEKVFLECVQDMDHENMFWYRQDPGLGLRLIYFSYDVKMKEKGDIPEGYSVSREKKERFSLILESASTNQTSMYLCAGRDSMNTEAFFGQGTRLTVV.